One and the same sample provided the 22 T cell receptor beta chains below, sequenced in a study of T cells in Graves' hyperthyroidism and ophthalmopathy. RNA transcripts gave rise to amplified TCR beta CDR3 regions. RT-PCR in the first round (using the HTBI primer set) targeted the TCR CDR3. TCRdb processed the multiplex PCR reads anew with MiXCR; each CDR3 protein has one entry. The data hold around 490,000 distinct CDR3 sequences, with nearly 20% observed a single time. Sequenced sample: blood. Receptors were obtained from a man in his forties with Graves' ophthalmopathy.

This clonotype has just a few counts. This chain joins TRBV19 and TRBJ2-1; D not resolved. Germline CDR1 is LNHDA and CDR2 is SQIVND (reference sequence). The CDR3 runs to 13 residues. V was pared by 4 bases and J by 6 bases, with 10 bases between. The CDR3, as DNA: TGTGCCAGTAGTACTCGGCCCGTCAATGAGCAGTTCTTC. This translates into CASSTRPVNEQFF.

This clonotype has a count of ten or more. The V gene is TRBV30, the J gene TRBJ1-3; D ambiguous. Germline CDR1 and CDR2: GTSNPN and SVGIG (reference sequence). There are 15 residues in the CDR3. V was shortened by 2 bases and J by 0 bases, with 11 bases between the two germline ends. The CDR3 loop is CAWSLYPGSGNTIYF. Written as DNA, the CDR3 is TGTGCCTGGAGTTTGTATCCTGGCTCTGGAAACACCATATATTTT.

This clonotype was seen a handful of times. This chain links TRBV4-1 with TRBJ1-1; the D gene is possibly TRBD1 (6 bases). CDR3 length: 14 residues. The V end was cut by 8 bases, the J end by 1 base, with 14 bases between. Germline CDR1 and CDR2: MGHRA and YSYEKL. The CDR3, as DNA: TGCGCCAGCCAGCCGGGACAAACGAACACTGAAGCTTTCTTT. Residues: CASQPGQTNTEAFF.

As to this clonotype: One junction end disagrees with the germline gene, perhaps due to a read error. This rearrangement joins TRBV27 to TRBJ1-2; 9 bases are shared with TRBD1. Germline V gives CDR1 MNHEY, CDR2 SMNVEV (reference sequence). The CDR3 runs to 15 residues. The DNA of the CDR3 is TGTGCCAGCAGTCCCACCCGGGACAGGGTGTGGGGCTACGCCTTC. Protein sequence: CASSPTRDRVWGYAF.

Ten or more counts support this clonotype. The V call is TRBV2, the J call TRBJ2-7; a weak D match, TRBD1 (6 bases). The CDR3 covers 13 residues. V was cut by 6 bases and J by 2 bases, with 11 bases left in between. Germline values: CDR1 SNHLY, CDR2 FYNNEI. This chain's CDR3 is CASRGQITYEQYF. CDR3 bases: TGTGCCAGCAGGGGACAAATAACCTACGAGCAGTACTTC.

This clonotype turned up a few times. DNA of the CDR3: TGTGCCAGCAGCCCACCGGGAGATCGGGGTGAGCAGTACTTC. Translated: CASSPPGDRGEQYF. The J gene is TRBJ2-7, the V gene TRBV7-2; the D gene is possibly TRBD2 (6 bases). Germline lookup yields CDR1 SGHTA and CDR2 FQGNSA. Trimming left V 5 bases short and J 7 bases short, with 18 bases between. The CDR3 contains 14 residues. The variable domain in full, with the rest retrieved from reference TRBV7-2 and TRBJ2-7, is GAGVSQSPSNKVTEKGKDVELRCDPISGHTALYWYRQSLGQGLEFLIYFQGNSAPDKSGLPSDRFSAERTGGSVSTLTIQRTQQEDSAVYLCASSPPGDRGEQYFGPGTRLTVT.

This clonotype was seen ten or more times. The chain employs TRBV10-3 and TRBJ2-5; D unclear. The CDR3 sequence is 11 residues long. Trimming left V 7 bases short and J 5 bases short, with 8 bases between. Germline V gene data show CDR1 as ENHRY and CDR2 as SYGVKD. CDR3 nucleotides: TGTGCCATCACCCTAAAGGAGACCCAGTACTTC. Its protein is CAITLKETQYF.

This clonotype was recorded at least ten times. This chain connects TRBV12-3 or TRBV12-4 to TRBJ2-3; D is unresolved. Trimming left V 5 bases short and J 3 bases short, with 6 bases between. The CDR3 sequence is 12 residues long. The CDR3 is CASSRATDTQYF. The DNA of the CDR3 is TGTGCCAGCAGTAGGGCGACAGATACGCAGTATTTT.

This clonotype came up a few times. The J gene is TRBJ2-7, the V gene TRBV5-5, with unresolved D. The CDR3 runs 11 residues. V lost 4 bases, J lost 6 bases, and 8 bases lay in between. Germline CDR1 reads SGHKS; CDR2 reads YYEKEE (reference sequence). CDR3 region: CASSLYTEQYF. In DNA form, the CDR3 reads TGTGCCAGCAGCCTATACACCGAGCAGTACTTC.

J is TRBJ2-3 and V is TRBV19, with TRBD2 identical over 9 bases. CDR1 and CDR2 (germline): LNHDA, SQIVND (reference sequence). This CDR3 has 14 amino acids. The trim removed 6 bases at V and 5 bases at J, leaving 6 bases unmatched. The CDR3 is CASSPGLAEDTQYF. The CDR3 DNA sequence: TGTGCCAGTAGCCCGGGACTAGCTGAAGATACGCAGTATTTT.

This clonotype was seen a few times. The chain couples TRBV15 to TRBJ2-4; D is perhaps TRBD1 (6 bases). V shed 8 bases and J shed 5 bases, with 16 bases lying between them. The CDR3 sequence is 14 residues long. Germline-derived CDR1 and CDR2 are LNHNV and YYDKDF (reference sequence). The CDR3 DNA reads as TGTGCCACCTCGACAGGTTCGGCCCAAAACATTCAGTACTTC. This sequence encodes CATSTGSAQNIQYF.

This chain connects TRBV15 to TRBJ2-7; D perhaps matches TRBD1 (5 bases). Deletions cut 0 bases from V and 3 bases from J, with 9 bases between. The length of the CDR3 is 14 residues. Per the germline V gene, CDR1 is LNHNV and CDR2 is YYDKDF (reference sequence). This chain's CDR3 is CATSREGQGYEQYF. In nucleotides, the CDR3 is TGTGCCACCAGCAGAGAAGGGCAGGGCTACGAGCAGTACTTC.

The rearrangement links TRBV4-3 to TRBJ2-1; no clear D gene. V was trimmed by 2 bases and J by 5 bases, leaving 13 bases between them. CDR1 LGHNA and CDR2 YSLEER come from the germline V gene. This CDR3 is 15 amino acids long. The CDR3 spells CASSQQPSPDNEQFF. The CDR3 DNA follows: TGCGCCAGCAGCCAACAACCCTCCCCAGACAATGAGCAGTTCTTC.

There are many counts of this clonotype. This chain joins TRBV12-3 or TRBV12-4 and TRBJ2-5, with 10 nucleotides matching TRBD1. V gave up 5 bases and J gave up 4 bases; unmatched junction bases: 4. This CDR3 spans 14 amino acids. CDR3 DNA sequence: TGTGCCAGCAGTCAGACAGGGGGCGCAGAGACCCAGTACTTC. Residues: CASSQTGGAETQYF.

This sequence joins TRBV4-3 and TRBJ2-1; D is possibly TRBD1 (5 bases). The CDR3 consists of 16 residues. Germline CDR1 and CDR2: LGHNA and YSLEER. V was cut by 0 bases and J by 8 bases, with 17 bases left in between. The CDR3 nucleotides read TGCGCCAGCAGCCAAGAAGGGCGAACAGGCAAGGATGAGCAGTTCTTC. Protein: CASSQEGRTGKDEQFF.

This clonotype appeared many times. The V gene is TRBV3-1, the J gene TRBJ1-1; no reliable D call. V lost 1 base to trimming and J lost 2 bases, with 5 bases between them. CDR3 length: 13 amino acids. Germline CDR1 and CDR2: LGHDT and YNNKEL (reference sequence). CDR3 DNA sequence: TGTGCCAGCAGCCAAGTCCAAAACACTGAAGCTTTCTTT. The encoded protein is CASSQVQNTEAFF.

This clonotype was observed at least ten times. The rearrangement links TRBV7-6 to TRBJ2-5, with D possibly matching TRBD1 (5 bases). Trimming pared 3 bases from V and 4 bases from J, leaving 21 bases between. The CDR3 contains 17 residues. Germline lookup yields CDR1 SGHVS and CDR2 FNYEAQ. CDR3 sequence reads: CASSFPRRALGAETQYF. For the CDR3, the DNA is TGTGCCAGCAGCTTCCCCCGACGAGCACTTGGGGCAGAGACCCAGTACTTC.

J is TRBJ2-3 and V is TRBV20-1; D gene ambiguous. The CDR3 covers 12 residues. Trimming left V 5 bases short and J 0 bases short, with 6 bases between. Looked up from germline, CDR1 is DFQATT and CDR2 is SNEGSKA (reference sequence). The CDR3 DNA reads as TGCAGTGCTGGATTTAGCACAGATACGCAGTATTTT. This translates into CSAGFSTDTQYF.

With respect to this clonotype: The final CDR3 position lacks the conserved phenylalanine or tryptophan, pointing to a likely read error. This chain uses TRBV5-1 with TRBJ2-5, with TRBD1 matching over 12 bases. V lost 5 bases and J lost 6; bases outside the gene matches: 11. Germline V gene lookup returns CDR1 SGHRS and CDR2 YFSETQ. This CDR3 has 16 amino acids. The CDR3 DNA sequence: TGCGCCAGCAGGACCGGGACAGGGGGCTGGGGTCAGACCCAGTACCTC. It specifies CASRTGTGGWGQTQYL.

V and J are TRBV7-8 and TRBJ1-3, with D maybe TRBD1 (5 bases). Per the germline V gene, CDR1 is SGHVS and CDR2 is FQNEAQ. V dropped 2 bases and J dropped 0 bases, with 17 bases sitting between them. CDR3 length: 18 amino acids. CDR3 in amino acids: CASSLSTWGRSSGNTIYF. The CDR3, as DNA: TGTGCCAGCAGCTTATCAACTTGGGGCAGGAGCTCTGGAAACACCATATATTTT.

This clonotype was detected ten times or more. V gene TRBV7-2 combines with J gene TRBJ1-4, with no clear D. V was cut by 1 base and J by 6 bases, with 15 bases left in between. The germline gives CDR1 SGHTA, CDR2 FQGNSA. The CDR3 runs 16 residues. The CDR3 bases are TGTGCCAGCAGCTTAGGAATGCCGGTCCCCTATGAAAAACTGTTTTTT. Protein product: CASSLGMPVPYEKLFF.

This clonotype was recorded many times. The genes are TRBV3-1 and TRBJ1-1; D is unclear. CDR3 size: 15 residues. Deletions cut 0 bases from V and 4 bases from J, with 12 bases between. The germline V gene encodes CDR1 LGHDT and CDR2 YNNKEL (reference sequence). CDR3 in amino acids: CASSQDQSRATEAFF. CDR3 in DNA: TGTGCCAGCAGCCAAGATCAATCGAGGGCCACTGAAGCTTTCTTT.